These 17 T cell receptor beta chains share one sample of origin, sequenced in a study of neoadjuvant anti-PD-1 for oral cavity cancer. Here immunoSEQ multiplex PCR was the method, and the copy in TCRdb shows in-frame clones only, minus some. The table includes just over 14,000 clones, approximately 71% detected once. Here the sequenced sample was PBMCs, taken before nivolumab (anti-PD-1) treatment. Every receptor here comes from a person between 40 and 80 years old with oral cavity squamous cell carcinoma.

The chain's CDR3 is CASSPWGGAVVAPLHF. The CDR3 nucleotides read TGTGCCAGCAGCCCGTGGGGGGGGGCGGTGGTAGCACCCCTCCACTTT. The V gene is TRBV5-6, the J gene TRBJ1-6; TRBD1 might be the D (6 bases). Between the trimmed V and J ends, which lost 4 bases and 11 bases, there was a span of 22 bases. CDR3 length: 16 amino acids. The germline V gene has CDR1 SGHDT and CDR2 YYEEEE.

This clone was detected only a few times. This chain connects TRBV27 to TRBJ2-5; 8 nucleotides align to TRBD2. In germline, CDR1 is MNHEY, CDR2 SMNVEV (reference sequence). Trimming at V came to 6 bases and at J to 4 bases, leaving 16 bases not matched to a gene. This CDR3 spans 17 amino acids. CDR3 nucleotides: TGTGCCAGCAGCCGGGATCGGAGTAGCGGGGTGACAGAGACCCAGTACTTC. Its protein product is CASSRDRSSGVTETQYF.

The V and J genes are TRBV7-2 and TRBJ2-7; 8 nucleotides agree with TRBD1. The CDR3 totals 15 residues. V trimming: 5 bases; J trimming: 2 bases; junction bases outside the gene matches: 8. Per the germline V gene, CDR1 is SGHTA and CDR2 is FQGNSA. The CDR3 spells CASSRGQGSAYEQYF. The DNA of the CDR3 is TGTGCCAGCAGCCGCGGACAGGGCAGCGCCTACGAGCAGTACTTC.

The chain is built from TRBV21-1 and TRBJ1-1. TRBV21-1 is labeled a pseudogene. There are 17 residues in the CDR3. CDR3 amino acids: CASSKGRQTRVNTEAFF. For the CDR3, the DNA is TGTGCCAGCAGCAAAGGCCGGCAGACGCGAGTCAACACTGAAGCTTTCTTT.

The CDR3 spells CASSVEAWGEKLFF. The CDR3 coding sequence is TGTGCCAGCAGCGTAGAGGCTTGGGGCGAAAAACTGTTTTTT. The chain links TRBV9 to TRBJ1-4; D might be TRBD1 (5 bases). The CDR3 has 14 amino acids. V was clipped by 0 bases and J by 8 bases, with 11 bases between them. Germline lookup yields CDR1 SGDLS and CDR2 YYNGEE.

The chain has TRBV7-8 and TRBJ2-5; TRBD1 is a possible D gene (6 bases). The CDR3 covers 15 residues. Looked up from germline, CDR1 is SGHVS and CDR2 is FQNEAQ. V was clipped by 6 bases and J by 4 bases, with 18 bases between them. The CDR3, as DNA: TGTGCCAGCAGATTCACAGGGATGGGGGCAGAGACCCAGTACTTC. It is translated as CASRFTGMGAETQYF.

This clone showed up just a few times. The CDR3 DNA follows: TGCGCCAGCAGCTTGGATGGGTACTCCTACGAGCAGTACTTC. Its translation: CASSLDGYSYEQYF. This chain uses TRBV5-1 with TRBJ2-7; D ambiguous. Germline V CDR1 and CDR2: SGHRS, YFSETQ. V was cut by 0 bases and J by 0 bases, with 7 bases left in between. The CDR3 consists of 14 residues. The full variable domain, its missing parts supplied by reference TRBV5-1 and TRBJ2-7, is KAGVTQTPRYLIKTRGQQVTLSCSPISGHRSVSWYQQTPGQGLQFLFEYFSETQRNKGNFPGRFSGRQFSNSRSEMNVSTLELGDSALYLCASSLDGYSYEQYFGPGTRLTVT.

The CDR3 loop reads CASTGSYEQYF. The CDR3 nucleotides read TGTGCCAGCACGGGGTCCTACGAGCAGTACTTC. The chain carries TRBV6-6 and TRBJ2-7, with D possibly matching TRBD2 (5 bases). V shed 7 bases and J shed 1 base, with 5 bases lying between them. Germline CDR1 reads MNHNY; CDR2 reads SVGAGI (reference sequence). CDR3 length equals 11 residues.

The chain links TRBV5-4 to TRBJ2-7; D perhaps matches TRBD2 (5 bases). CDR1 is SGHNT, CDR2 YYREEE, per germline (reference sequence). This CDR3 spans 14 amino acids. Trimming left V 1 base short and J 5 bases short, with 13 bases between. The CDR3 bases are TGTGCCAGCAGCTTGCGAGGGAATGCCGACGAGCAGTACTTC. This sequence encodes CASSLRGNADEQYF.

The rearrangement links TRBV7-9 to TRBJ2-1; D is perhaps TRBD2 (5 bases). Germline CDR1 is SEHNR and CDR2 is FQNEAQ (reference sequence). V lost 2 bases, J lost 6 bases, and 11 bases lay in between. The CDR3 has 14 residues. The DNA for the CDR3 is TGTGCCAGCAGCTTATCGGTAAGCGGCAATGAGCAGTTCTTC. Protein: CASSLSVSGNEQFF.

This chain uses TRBV27 with TRBJ1-6, with TRBD1 as a possible D gene (6 bases). V gave up 7 bases and J gave up 4 bases, with 17 bases separating them. CDR3 length: 16 residues. CDR1 is MNHEY and CDR2 is SMNVEV in the germline V gene (reference sequence). The CDR3 loop is CASTWAGQGYNSPLHF. The CDR3 nucleotides read TGTGCCAGCACGTGGGCCGGCCAGGGGTATAATTCACCCCTCCACTTT.

This clone was detected a few times. The V and J genes are TRBV30 and TRBJ1-6; D not certain. Germline V lookup: CDR1 GTSNPN, CDR2 SVGIG (reference sequence). The V and J ends lost 3 bases and 10 bases respectively, with 22 bases between them. The CDR3 is made up of 16 amino acids. CDR3 bases: TGTGCCTGGAGGTCGCCGGTGGCGTCCGCCCGATCACCCCTCCACTTT. Protein sequence: CAWRSPVASARSPLHF.

The rearrangement uses TRBV15 and TRBJ1-2; 7 bases are a match to TRBD1. After removal of 1 base from V and 4 bases from J, the junction contained 12 bases not matched to a gene. This CDR3 is built from 17 residues. The germline V gene has CDR1 LNHNV and CDR2 YYDKDF (reference sequence). CDR3 in DNA: TGTGCCACCAGCAGAGCAGGGGGTCAAACTAGGACCTATGGCTACACCTTC. This sequence encodes CATSRAGGQTRTYGYTF.

This clone was detected a few times. This rearrangement joins TRBV5-1 to TRBJ2-7; TRBD1 matches 11 bases. This CDR3 contains 17 residues. V shed 0 bases, J shed 2 bases, and the junction held 7 bases outside the gene matches. Germline V gene sequence: CDR1 SGHRS, CDR2 YFSETQ. The CDR3 DNA follows: TGCGCCAGCAGCTTGGGTGCTGCGGGACAGGGGGCCTACGAGCAGTACTTC. Translating gives CASSLGAAGQGAYEQYF.

V is TRBV30 and J is TRBJ2-5, with D unclear. Germline values: CDR1 GTSNPN, CDR2 SVGIG (reference sequence). Trimming left V 0 bases short and J 1 base short, with 6 bases between. The CDR3 is made up of 13 amino acids. The CDR3 loop reads CAWSVGFQETQYF. DNA for the CDR3: TGTGCCTGGAGTGTTGGCTTCCAAGAGACCCAGTACTTC. Combining the CDR3 with reference TRBV30 and TRBJ2-5 gives the whole variable domain SQTIHQWPATLVQPVGSPLSLECTVEGTSNPNLYWYRQAAGRGLQLLFYSVGIGQISSEVPQNLSASRPQDRQFILSSKKLLLSDSGFYLCAWSVGFQETQYFGPGTRLLVL.

The chain is built from TRBV5-1 and TRBJ1-2; 7 nucleotides align to TRBD1. CDR1 is SGHRS and CDR2 is YFSETQ in the germline V gene. With 2 bases clipped from V and 2 bases from J, the junction kept 9 bases outside the gene matches. The CDR3 totals 16 residues. DNA of the CDR3: TGCGCCAGCAGCTTCGGAACAGGGGCGGTAAACTATGGCTACACCTTC. Its protein product is CASSFGTGAVNYGYTF.

The chain uses TRBV11-2 and TRBJ2-5; D is perhaps TRBD1 (6 bases). The V gene's germline CDR1 is SGHAT and CDR2 FQNNGV. V was trimmed by 4 bases and J by 2 bases, leaving 17 bases between them. CDR3 length equals 16 residues. The CDR3 DNA reads as TGTGCCAGCAGCTGGCGACAGGACAGAGGGCAAGAGACCCAGTACTTC. It is translated as CASSWRQDRGQETQYF.